These T cell receptor beta chains were read from a single sample in a study of beta chain features in type 1 diabetes. Generated by immunoSEQ multiplex PCR, the TCRdb table keeps only in-frame clones and is missing some. This table has more than 300,000 clones, about 16% appearing once. The sequenced sample was naive CD4+ T cells from blood. The origin of the receptors is a woman aged 18-30 years in good health. Each CDR3 is given with its conserved first and last residue. The D gene is left open where the match is weak. Not all rows give a size; the values are once, few, many and, for expanded clones, a class.

TRBV5-1	NA	few	CASSLLGGVDTEAFF
TRBV29-1	TRBD2	NA	CSADLVAGGPTDTQYF
TRBV27	NA	few	CASSLSRVAKNIQYF
TRBV2	TRBD1	NA	CASTGQDLSYEQYF
TRBV7-8	TRBD1	few	CASSLVEGAENEQFF
TRBV6-4	TRBD2	few	CASSVSGSSYEQYF
TRBV6-1	TRBD2	few	CASSEQRGPYEQYF
TRBV7-6	NA	few	CASSLDRRTDTQYF
TRBV29-1	TRBD1	few	CSFSHRGTNTEAFF
TRBV2	TRBD2	few	CASGSGRQETQYF
TRBV5-4	TRBD1	NA	CASSPDRANYGYTF
TRBV5-6	TRBD2	NA	CASSLFSGPTGTQYF
TRBV2	TRBD1	once	CASSAGQGNTEAFF
TRBV27	TRBD1	NA	CASSSRQGLRQPQHF
TRBV30	NA	few	CARTHSNYGYTF
TRBV5-1	NA	few	CASRRIGSQETQYF
TRBV4-3	NA	NA	CASSQEVDWNEQFF
TRBV18	NA	NA	CASSPQGSRTEAFF
TRBV9	TRBD1	few	CASSAYRGPGTEAFF
TRBV13	NA	NA	CASSLDGPREAGKYF
TRBV5-1	TRBD2	few	CASSLSAGGPTDTQYF
TRBV7-8	NA	few	CASKSADEQYF
TRBV15	NA	few	CATSRDRGNTEAFF
TRBV5-4	TRBD1	few	CASSVDRGRPQHF
TRBV30	NA	few	CAWSLTGREKLFF
TRBV5-6	TRBD1	few	CASSLRDRGPQPQHF
TRBV14	NA	NA	CASSPLNPGSGEQYF
TRBV18	TRBD1	few	CASSPGAGTGGYTF
TRBV30	NA	NA	CAWSVGAGGYETQYF
TRBV7-2	TRBD2	NA	CASSQVSSGSYEQYF
TRBV29-1	TRBD1	NA	CSVDTGGNTEAFF
TRBV30	NA	few	CAWGGRELQPQHF
TRBV29-1	NA	few	CSVYRVMNTEAFF
TRBV30	TRBD2	few	CASFSGRAGNTGELFF
TRBV4-1	TRBD2	few	CASSQSTSGIRDTQYF
TRBV29-1	TRBD2	NA	CSGLSGTRSDTGELFF
TRBV29-1	TRBD2	NA	CSAPEPGLGGETQYF
TRBV5-1	NA	few	CASSLDGFYEQYF
TRBV30	TRBD1	NA	CAWSLGTGRAQPQHF
TRBV2	NA	NA	CASQHMGGETQYF
TRBV6-5	NA	few	CASSYSTGPQHF
TRBV18	NA	NA	CATSVAQAHGYTF
TRBV30	NA	few	CAGSRAGLQETQYF
TRBV5-4	TRBD1	NA	CASSRDRGSGNTIYF
TRBV27	TRBD2	few	CASSSGRAGNEQFF
TRBV5-6	TRBD2	few	CASSWKSGIRSETQYF
TRBV7-9	TRBD1	few	CASSYGDRGHGGYTF
TRBV18	NA	few	CASSPQGVGGMETQYF
TRBV15	NA	few	CATSLDRAYEQYF
TRBV6-1	TRBD1	NA	CAISGQGRDTF
TRBV18	NA	few	CASSPGLPYEQYF
TRBV28	TRBD1	NA	CASSFPGTGTYEQYF
TRBV5-1	NA	few	CASRSRAPSTDTQYF
TRBV13	NA	few	CASSSSYEQYF
TRBV6-5	TRBD1	few	CASSYRGHGQPQHF
TRBV18	TRBD1	few	CASSPSTGMSLYNEQFF
TRBV5-4	TRBD2	few	CASSFPAGEGEQYF